The 2 T cell receptor beta chains in this list originate from one sample, sequenced in a study of OX40 agonist ivuxolimab in advanced cancers. The repertoire was sequenced with immunoSEQ multiplex PCR; TCRdb's copy has only in-frame clones and lacks some. In the table there are tens of thousands of clones, 81% of which are singletons. This specimen was CD4+ or CD8+ T cells sorted from blood, taken in a trial of the OX40 agonist ivuxolimab. The receptors here all came from an adult with an advanced solid tumor such as melanoma, head and neck, liver or kidney cancer.

The chain links TRBV5-8 to TRBJ2-2; D gene unclear. CDR1 SGHTS and CDR2 YDEGEE come from the germline V gene. Trimming cost V 2 bases and J 7 bases, with 9 bases left between them. The CDR3 length is 13 residues. The CDR3 nucleotides are TGTGCCAGCAGCTTTGGTATGCGCGGGGAGCTGTTTTTT. Translation gives CASSFGMRGELFF.

This clone was picked up one time. This sequence joins TRBV7-2 and TRBJ2-7; TRBD2 matches 13 bases. With 5 bases clipped from V and 3 bases from J, the junction kept 4 bases outside the gene matches. This CDR3 is built from 15 residues. Germline-derived CDR1 and CDR2 are SGHTA and FQGNSA. In nucleotides, the CDR3 is TGTGCCAGCAGCCCTTGGACTAGCGGGAGCTACGAGCAGTACTTC. Residues: CASSPWTSGSYEQYF.